This section outlines one TCR beta chain sequence together with its context. Its antigen remains unidentified. From roughly 400 ng of RNA, a library with molecular barcoded alpha/delta and beta/gamma adaptors was made. Using its own MiXCR run on the reads, TCRdb lists one record per CDR3 protein. The profile shows more than 100,000 distinct CDR3 sequences, roughly 13% of them singletons. At the time of active disease, bone marrow was collected from every patient. The length of the CDR3 is 17 residues. After removal of 5 bases from V and 4 bases from J, the junction contained 15 bases not matched to a gene. The data were obtained in a study of read filtering for tumor transcriptome and immune sequencing. Looking at the study overall: Among patients, some 17 were male and approximately 15 female, aged roughly 47 to 90 (mean about 70).

Whole-study findings and limits: Without single-read clonotypes, shared clonotype proportions correlated more between IR-seq and RNA-seq.

The sequence was collected from a donor at least 40 years old with multiple myeloma. V is TRBV12-3 or TRBV12-4 and J is TRBJ2-3; 7 nucleotides agree with TRBD2. What was sequenced was a population of CD138-negative cells sorted from bone marrow. This CDR3 reads CASSRTGGRLAADTQYF. As DNA, the CDR3 is TGTGCCAGCAGTCGGACGGGGGGTAGGCTAGCGGCAGATACGCAGTATTTT.